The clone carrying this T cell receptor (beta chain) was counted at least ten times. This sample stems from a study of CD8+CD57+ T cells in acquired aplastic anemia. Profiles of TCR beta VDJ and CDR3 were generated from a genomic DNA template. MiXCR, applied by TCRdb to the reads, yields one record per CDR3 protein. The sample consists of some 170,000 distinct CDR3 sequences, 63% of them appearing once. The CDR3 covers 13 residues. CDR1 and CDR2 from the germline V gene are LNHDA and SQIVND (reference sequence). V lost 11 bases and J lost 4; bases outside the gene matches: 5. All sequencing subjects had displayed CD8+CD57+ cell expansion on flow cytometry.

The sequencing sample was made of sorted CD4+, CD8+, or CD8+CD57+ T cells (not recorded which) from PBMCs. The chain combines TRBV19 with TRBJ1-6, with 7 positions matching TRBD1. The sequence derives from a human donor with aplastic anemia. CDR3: CASGTDYNSPLHF. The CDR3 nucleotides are TGTGCCTCAGGGACAGATTATAATTCACCCCTCCACTTT.